The source of this TCR beta chain is a study of cytomegalovirus exposure and HLA in healthy donors. Findings and limits, study-wide: Analyzed later, association rates of TCRs varied across HLA loci, with DRB1 most and HLA-C fewest. TCR beta chains numbering some 160 were designated cytomegalovirus-associated.

Both 60 Vbeta primers and 13 Jbeta primers went into the PCR. Using immunoSEQ multiplex PCR, the repertoire was profiled, and TCRdb retains in-frame clones only, with some absent. The sample includes around 140,000 clones, 70% to 80% of them seen just once. V lost 5 bases, J lost 9 bases, and 11 bases stayed unmatched. The germline V gene encodes CDR1 MNHEY and CDR2 SMNVEV (reference sequence). This CDR3 contains 15 residues. Points on this clone: Its antigen is unknown.

This chain links TRBV27 with TRBJ1-5; 9 positions match TRBD1. Sequencing input: PBMCs. This clonotype originated in an older woman in good health and CMV-seronegative. Written as DNA, the CDR3 is TGTGCCAGCAGTCGGGGACAGGGCGGGTTCTGGCCCCAGCATTTT. This codes for CASSRGQGGFWPQHF.